The rows below give T cell receptor beta chains drawn from one sample of a study of long-term antiretroviral therapy in people with HIV. Clones were sequenced by immunoSEQ multiplex PCR, and TCRdb holds only the in-frame ones, with some missing. The data contain 25,000 to 35,000 clones, 86% of them singletons. This specimen consisted of unsorted PBMCs, obtained 0.8 years after starting antiretroviral therapy. These receptors came from a woman younger than 45 with HIV. Each CDR3 is given with its conserved first and last residue. A D gene is named only where the DNA matches it firmly. Part of the rows lack a size; the others show once, few, many or a class for expanded clones.

v_gene	j_gene	d_gene	abundance	CDR3aa	CDR3nt
TRBV27	TRBJ2-3	TRBD2	NA	CASSLFLAGDTDTQYF	TGTGCCAGCAGTTTATTTCTAGCGGGGGACACAGATACGCAGTATTTT
TRBV30	TRBJ2-1	NA	NA	CAWRGGGNEQFF	TGTGCCTGGCGAGGGGGAGGCAATGAGCAGTTCTTC
TRBV9	TRBJ1-6	TRBD1	NA	CASSGGGTGVNSPLHF	TGTGCCAGCAGCGGAGGGGGGACAGGGGTTAATTCACCCCTCCACTTT
TRBV30	TRBJ2-6	TRBD1	NA	CAWTDRVPHSGANVLTF	TGTGCCTGGACCGACAGGGTCCCTCACTCTGGGGCCAACGTCCTGACTTTC
TRBV9	TRBJ1-2	NA	NA	CASSEGLARGNGYTF	TGTGCCAGCAGCGAGGGGCTGGCCAGGGGTAATGGCTACACCTTC
TRBV7-9	TRBJ2-3	TRBD2	NA	CASSLGGGKADTQYF	TGTGCCAGCAGCTTAGGCGGGGGGAAGGCAGATACGCAGTATTTT
TRBV5-1	TRBJ1-1	NA	NA	CASSWQGMGTEAFF	TGCGCCAGCAGCTGGCAGGGGATGGGAACTGAAGCTTTCTTT
TRBV25-1	TRBJ2-3	NA	NA	CASSPETYSTQYF	TGTGCCAGCAGTCCAGAGACCTATAGCACGCAGTATTTT
TRBV30	TRBJ2-3	NA	NA	CAWSPSTDTQYF	TGTGCCTGGTCCCCTAGCACAGATACGCAGTATTTT
TRBV11-2	TRBJ2-3	NA	NA	CASSLPVDTQYF	TGTGCCAGCAGCTTACCAGTAGATACGCAGTATTTT
TRBV7-2	TRBJ2-5	TRBD2	once	CASSDRTSGGAQYF	TGTGCCAGCAGCGACCGGACTAGCGGGGGGGCCCAGTACTTC
TRBV19	TRBJ1-5	NA	NA	CASSPWLGFNQPQHF	TGTGCCAGTAGTCCCTGGTTAGGGTTCAATCAGCCCCAGCATTTT
TRBV11-2	TRBJ2-7	NA	NA	CASSTGLISEQYF	TGTGCCAGCAGCACAGGGTTGATCTCCGAGCAGTACTTC
TRBV6-6	TRBJ1-2	NA	few	CASLAQNYGYTF	TGTGCCAGCCTCGCGCAGAACTATGGCTACACCTTC
TRBV2	TRBJ2-3	NA	few	CASNLVGSDTQYF	TGTGCCAGCAACCTAGTGGGGTCAGATACGCAGTATTTT
TRBV6-1	TRBJ2-5	NA	NA	CASSERTFSGLLQETQYF	TGTGCCAGCAGTGAAAGGACCTTTTCAGGGCTTCTCCAAGAGACCCAGTACTTC
TRBV7-2	TRBJ1-6	TRBD1	NA	CASSTGTVLGNSPLHF	TGTGCCAGCAGTACCGGGACAGTCCTAGGTAATTCACCCCTCCACTTT
TRBV27	TRBJ1-3	TRBD1	NA	CASSSLRTGLGGNTIYF	TGTGCCAGCAGTTCCCTAAGGACAGGGCTGGGAGGAAACACCATATATTTT
TRBV4-2	TRBJ1-6	NA	NA	CASSEDLRGAWGNSPLHF	TGTGCCAGCAGCGAAGATCTTCGGGGCGCCTGGGGTAATTCACCCCTCCACTTT
TRBV5-1	TRBJ1-1	NA	NA	CASSGSQRPEAFF	TGCGCCAGCTCTGGGTCCCAAAGGCCTGAAGCTTTCTTT
TRBV2	TRBJ2-7	TRBD1	NA	CASRPRGSYEQYF	TGTGCCAGCAGGCCCAGGGGGTCCTACGAGCAGTACTTC
TRBV10-3	TRBJ1-1	NA	once	CAISDNRDEAFF	TGTGCCATCAGTGATAACAGGGATGAAGCTTTCTTT
TRBV7-8	TRBJ1-4	TRBD1	NA	CASRGGREKLFF	TGTGCCAGCAGAGGGGGCCGTGAAAAACTGTTTTTT
TRBV6-6	TRBJ1-1	TRBD1	NA	CASSSLQGGRHTEAFF	TGTGCCAGCAGTTCTTTACAGGGGGGTCGCCACACTGAAGCTTTCTTT
TRBV2	TRBJ2-7	NA	NA	CASRELIEQYF	TGTGCCAGCAGGGAGCTTATCGAGCAGTACTTC
TRBV6-1	TRBJ1-4	NA	NA	CASSAPYRDRHNEKLFF	TGTGCCAGCAGTGCTCCTTACCGGGACCGTCATAATGAAAAACTGTTTTTT
TRBV5-8	TRBJ1-2	TRBD1	NA	CASSLQQGADGYTF	TGTGCCAGCAGCCTACAACAGGGGGCGGATGGCTACACCTTC
TRBV27	TRBJ1-1	NA	NA	CASSLWGMGAGGGEAFF	TGTGCCAGCAGTTTATGGGGTATGGGGGCGGGGGGCGGTGAAGCTTTCTTT
TRBV27	TRBJ2-5	NA	NA	CASSLFQGRETQYF	TGTGCCAGCAGTTTATTTCAGGGGAGGGAGACCCAGTACTTC
TRBV2	TRBJ2-1	NA	NA	CASIGTFNEQFF	TGTGCCAGCATTGGGACATTCAATGAGCAGTTCTTC
TRBV9	TRBJ1-5	NA	NA	CASSVGYGSNQPQHF	TGTGCCAGCAGCGTAGGTTACGGTAGCAATCAGCCCCAGCATTTT
TRBV4-1	TRBJ2-1	NA	NA	CASSQQDYNEQFF	TGCGCCAGCAGCCAGCAGGATTACAATGAGCAGTTCTTC
TRBV7-6	TRBJ1-3	NA	NA	CASSLGRPSGNTIYF	TGTGCCAGCAGCTTAGGAAGACCCTCTGGAAACACCATATATTTT
TRBV7-9	TRBJ2-3	NA	NA	CAANPPDGSLADTQYF	TGTGCCGCTAACCCCCCGGACGGGTCGCTAGCAGATACGCAGTATTTT
TRBV29-1	TRBJ1-1	NA	NA	CSVSVRGGTEAFF	TGCAGCGTCAGCGTGAGGGGGGGCACTGAAGCTTTCTTT
TRBV5-6	TRBJ2-1	TRBD2	NA	CASTRLAGAKRHEQFF	TGTGCCAGCACCAGACTAGCGGGGGCCAAGCGTCATGAGCAGTTCTTC
TRBV7-2	TRBJ1-2	NA	NA	CASSLRFGTSYGYTF	TGTGCCAGCAGCTTACGATTCGGGACGTCCTATGGCTACACCTTC
TRBV18	TRBJ2-1	NA	NA	CASSPLEGNGEQFF	TGTGCCAGCTCACCACTAGAAGGGAACGGTGAGCAGTTCTTC
TRBV7-3	TRBJ2-3	TRBD1	once	CASSLYGLGQGAADTQYF	TGTGCCAGCAGCTTATACGGTCTAGGACAGGGAGCGGCAGATACGCAGTATTTT
TRBV11-2	TRBJ2-2	NA	NA	CASSLGGVPGELFF	TGTGCCAGCAGCTTAGGAGGGGTGCCCGGGGAGCTGTTTTTT
TRBV14	TRBJ2-5	NA	NA	CASSQEWTAIETQYF	TGTGCCAGCAGCCAAGAGTGGACAGCCATAGAGACCCAGTACTTC